The text below deals with one T cell receptor (beta chain). This specimen belongs to a study of long-term antiretroviral therapy in people with HIV. Sequencing used immunoSEQ v3.0 at survey level. Generated by immunoSEQ multiplex PCR, the TCRdb table keeps only in-frame clones and is missing some. The data hold roughly 17,000 clones, with 85% observed a single time. Trimming took 3 bases from V and 0 from J, leaving 9 bases between them. This CDR3 comprises 14 residues. Germline CDR1 reads KGHSH; CDR2 reads LQKENI. The chain recombines TRBV18 with TRBJ2-7; possible D gene TRBD1, 6 bases. The TCR was taken from a woman between 40 and 55 years old with HIV. Source: unsorted PBMCs, taken 0.5 years after starting antiretroviral therapy. The CDR3 sequence: CASSPTGSSYEQYF. In DNA form, the CDR3 reads TGTGCCAGCTCACCGACAGGTAGCTCCTACGAGCAGTACTTC.